This T cell receptor (beta chain) is drawn from a study of blood T cell repertoires in COVID-19. Clones were read by immunoSEQ multiplex PCR, and TCRdb kept only the in-frame ones, dropping some. The data show approximately 210,000 clones, 86% seen once. The CDR3 has 15 amino acids. Trimming took off 5 bases at V and 2 bases at J, with 15 bases between the two ends. CDR1 is MDHEN, CDR2 SYDVKM, per germline. The chain is built from TRBV28 and TRBJ2-5, with D possibly matching TRBD1 (5 bases). The sample taken for sequencing was peripheral blood. This receptor was identified in a man aged 25-45 years who had recovered from COVID-19. CDR3 region: CASSPWGRRQETQYF. The CDR3 nucleotides read TGTGCCAGCAGTCCGTGGGGCAGGAGACAAGAGACCCAGTACTTC.